This entry lists 12 T cell receptor beta chains sequenced from one sample in a study of CD8 T cells in ankylosing spondylitis. Findings of the study overall: Made up of 7 to 9 highly homologous variants, a TCR beta motif appeared characteristic of ankylosing spondylitis blood.

These receptors' targets are unknown. TCRdb passed the 5' RACE reads through MiXCR, listing each CDR3 protein once. The data show 500,000 or so distinct CDR3 sequences, 5.3% seen once. Material: blood, either unsorted or a sorted T cell fraction (not recorded which). The source is a male donor with ankylosing spondylitis.

This clonotype was counted ten times or more. This chain connects TRBV27 to TRBJ2-4; 8 nucleotides agree with TRBD2. Germline CDR1 and CDR2: MNHEY and SMNVEV (reference sequence). The CDR3 is made up of 14 amino acids. Unmatched junction bases numbered 8, after V lost 5 bases and J lost 8 bases. The CDR3 sequence: CASSPLRGGDIQYF. Here the CDR3 DNA reads TGTGCCAGCAGTCCCCTCCGGGGGGGAGACATTCAGTACTTC.

This clonotype was counted ten times or more. This chain links TRBV4-1 with TRBJ1-1; D might be TRBD1 (5 bases). CDR3 length: 15 amino acids. The V end lost 3 bases, the J end lost 5 bases, and 16 bases lay between the germline ends. Germline V gene sequence: CDR1 MGHRA, CDR2 YSYEKL. CDR3 sequence reads: CASSHPERGRTEAFF. CDR3 nucleotides: TGCGCCAGCAGCCACCCGGAGAGGGGACGAACTGAAGCTTTCTTT.

The sample holds many counts of this clonotype. The chain is built from TRBV6-5 and TRBJ1-2; 7 nucleotides align to TRBD1. Per germline, CDR1 MNHEY and CDR2 SVGAGI. With 3 bases clipped from V and 3 bases from J, the junction kept 1 base outside the gene matches. The CDR3 runs 13 residues. The CDR3 here is CASSYDRDYGYTF. The CDR3, as DNA: TGTGCCAGCAGTTATGACAGGGACTATGGCTACACCTTC.

This clonotype showed up many times. The chain combines TRBV7-2 with TRBJ2-7; 7 bases are a match to TRBD1. Trimming took 5 bases from V and 4 from J; bases not matched to a gene: 5. The CDR3 has 13 residues. Germline-derived CDR1 and CDR2 are SGHTA and FQGNSA. CDR3 amino acids: CASSNRQGYEQYF. The DNA for the CDR3 is TGTGCCAGCAGCAATCGACAGGGTTACGAGCAGTACTTC.

This clonotype was counted ten times or more. The chain employs TRBV5-1 and TRBJ2-1; 7 nucleotides line up with TRBD2. This CDR3 has 16 residues. CDR1 and CDR2 (germline): SGHRS, YFSETQ. The ends lost 2 bases at V and 0 bases at J; junction bases unmatched: 5. CDR3 loop: CASSFASGFSYNEQFF. The CDR3 DNA reads as TGCGCCAGCAGCTTCGCTAGCGGATTCTCCTACAATGAGCAGTTCTTC.

This clonotype was recorded many times. V and J are TRBV4-3 and TRBJ2-3; 11 bases are shared with TRBD2. The length of the CDR3 is 18 residues. In germline, CDR1 is LGHNA, CDR2 YSLEER. Unmatched junction bases numbered 11, after V lost 1 base and J lost 5 bases. CDR3 sequence reads: CASSQGKLAGVEGDTQYF. For the CDR3, the DNA is TGCGCCAGCAGCCAAGGGAAACTAGCGGGAGTAGAGGGAGATACGCAGTATTTT.

This clonotype was counted at least ten times. The chain has TRBV7-2 and TRBJ2-7; weak D call: TRBD1 (6 bases). CDR3 length equals 13 residues. V was pared by 5 bases and J by 3 bases, with 11 bases between. Germline V gene lookup returns CDR1 SGHTA and CDR2 FQGNSA. The CDR3 DNA follows: TGTGCCAGCAGCCTTGGGACACTCTACGAGCAGTACTTC. Translation gives CASSLGTLYEQYF.

This clonotype has ten or more counts. This sequence joins TRBV20-1 and TRBJ2-1; D is possibly TRBD2 (5 bases). Between the trimmed V and J ends, which lost 0 bases and 2 bases, there was a span of 11 bases. Germline lookup yields CDR1 DFQATT and CDR2 SNEGSKA (reference sequence). This CDR3 comprises 15 residues. The CDR3 here is CSARDLRAAYNEQFF. The CDR3 nucleotides read TGCAGTGCTAGAGATTTGAGGGCCGCCTACAATGAGCAGTTCTTC.

The chain links TRBV7-9 to TRBJ1-4; D not resolved. The CDR3 spans 13 residues. Trimming took off 5 bases at V and 3 bases at J, with 7 bases between the two ends. In germline, CDR1 is SEHNR, CDR2 FQNEAQ (reference sequence). CDR3 region: CASSRDPNEKLFF. In DNA, the CDR3 is TGTGCCAGCAGCAGAGACCCTAATGAAAAACTGTTTTTT.

This clonotype occurred many times. V usage is TRBV7-2 and J usage is TRBJ1-2; 8 bases align to TRBD1. CDR1 SGHTA and CDR2 FQGNSA come from the germline V gene. V shed 6 bases and J 7 bases; nucleotides not matched to a gene: 13. This CDR3 has 15 amino acids. CDR3 coding DNA: TGTGCCAGCAGGCTAGGGACAGGCCAAGGCTTTGGCTACACCTTC. This sequence encodes CASRLGTGQGFGYTF.

The V call is TRBV4-1, the J call TRBJ2-5; 9 positions match TRBD1. Germline CDR1 reads MGHRA; CDR2 reads YSYEKL. There are 15 residues in the CDR3. V lost 0 bases, J lost 7 bases, and 6 bases stayed unmatched. In DNA form, the CDR3 reads TGCGCCAGCAGCCAAGATCTGACAGGGGGGATGACCCAGTACTTC. Its translation: CASSQDLTGGMTQYF.

This clonotype was counted only a few times. This chain connects TRBV5-1 to TRBJ2-5; no clear D gene. The germline V and J ends were trimmed by 1 base and 2 bases, with 9 bases remaining between them. The germline gives CDR1 SGHRS, CDR2 YFSETQ. The CDR3 sequence is 14 residues long. CDR3 amino acids: CASSLKIGQETQYF. CDR3 DNA: TGCGCCAGCAGCTTGAAAATTGGGCAAGAGACCCAGTACTTC.